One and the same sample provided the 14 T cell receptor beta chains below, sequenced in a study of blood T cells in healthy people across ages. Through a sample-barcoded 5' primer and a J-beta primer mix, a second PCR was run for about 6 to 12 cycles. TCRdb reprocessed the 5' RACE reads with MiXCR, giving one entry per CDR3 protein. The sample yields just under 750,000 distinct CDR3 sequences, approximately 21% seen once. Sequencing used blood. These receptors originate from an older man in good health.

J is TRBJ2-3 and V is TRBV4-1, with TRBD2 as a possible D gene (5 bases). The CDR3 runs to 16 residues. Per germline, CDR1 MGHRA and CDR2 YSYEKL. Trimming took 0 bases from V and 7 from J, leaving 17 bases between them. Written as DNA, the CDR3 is TGCGCCAGCAGCCAAGACCGGGATCAAACAAGAAATACGCAGTATTTT. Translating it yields CASSQDRDQTRNTQYF.

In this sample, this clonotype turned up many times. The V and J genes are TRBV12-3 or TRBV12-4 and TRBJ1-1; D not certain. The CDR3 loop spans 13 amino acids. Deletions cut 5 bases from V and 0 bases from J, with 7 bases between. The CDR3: CASSLQVNTEAFF. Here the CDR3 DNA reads TGTGCCAGCAGTCTGCAGGTGAACACTGAAGCTTTCTTT.

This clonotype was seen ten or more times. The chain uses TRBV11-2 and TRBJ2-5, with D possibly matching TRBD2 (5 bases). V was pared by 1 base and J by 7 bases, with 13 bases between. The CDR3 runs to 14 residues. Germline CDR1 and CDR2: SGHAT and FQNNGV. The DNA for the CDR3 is TGTGCCAGCAGCTTAGTTGACGGGATCGGGACCCAGTACTTC. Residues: CASSLVDGIGTQYF.

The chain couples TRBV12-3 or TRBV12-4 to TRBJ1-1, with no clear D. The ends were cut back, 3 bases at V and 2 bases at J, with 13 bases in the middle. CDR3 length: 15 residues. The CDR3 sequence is CASSLGGMGNTEAFF. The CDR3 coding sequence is TGTGCCAGCAGTTTGGGCGGGATGGGAAACACTGAAGCTTTCTTT.

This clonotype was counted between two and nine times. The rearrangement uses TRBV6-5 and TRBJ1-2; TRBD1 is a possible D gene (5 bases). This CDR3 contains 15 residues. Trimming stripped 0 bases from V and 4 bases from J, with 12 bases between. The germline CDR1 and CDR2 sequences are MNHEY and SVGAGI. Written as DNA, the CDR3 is TGTGCCAGCAGTTACTCGCTCGCAGGGTTCTATGGCTACACCTTC. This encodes CASSYSLAGFYGYTF.

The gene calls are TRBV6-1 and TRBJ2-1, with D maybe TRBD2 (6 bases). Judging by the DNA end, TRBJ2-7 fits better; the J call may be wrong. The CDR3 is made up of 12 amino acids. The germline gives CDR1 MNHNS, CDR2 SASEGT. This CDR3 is CAGNPGGDEQYV. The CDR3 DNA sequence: TGTGCCGGAAACCCTGGAGGGGACGAGCAGTACGTC.

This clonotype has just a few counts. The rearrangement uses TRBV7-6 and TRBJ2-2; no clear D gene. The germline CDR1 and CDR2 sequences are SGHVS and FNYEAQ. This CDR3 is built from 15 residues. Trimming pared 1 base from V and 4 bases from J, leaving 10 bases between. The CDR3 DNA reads TGTGCCAGCAGCTTAGGAGCGTTGGCCACCGGGGAGCTGTTTTTT. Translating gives CASSLGALATGELFF.

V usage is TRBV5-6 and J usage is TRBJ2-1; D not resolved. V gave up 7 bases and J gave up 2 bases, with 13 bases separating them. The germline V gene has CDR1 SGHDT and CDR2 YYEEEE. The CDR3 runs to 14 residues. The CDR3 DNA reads TGTGCCAGCCTACGAGTCCCCACCTACAATGAGCAGTTCTTC. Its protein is CASLRVPTYNEQFF.

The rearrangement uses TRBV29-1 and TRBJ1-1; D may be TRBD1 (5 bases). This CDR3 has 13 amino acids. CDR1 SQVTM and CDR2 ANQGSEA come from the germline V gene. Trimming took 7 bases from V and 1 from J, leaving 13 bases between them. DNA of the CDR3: TGCAGCGCTCAAAGGGGAGGGAACACTGAAGCTTTCTTT. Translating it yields CSAQRGGNTEAFF. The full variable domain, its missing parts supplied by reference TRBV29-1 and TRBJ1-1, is SAVISQKPSRDICQRGTSLTIQCQVDSQVTMMFWYRQQPGQSLTLIATANQGSEATYESGFVIDKFPISRPNLTFSTLTVSNMSPEDSSIYLCSAQRGGNTEAFFGQGTRLTVV.

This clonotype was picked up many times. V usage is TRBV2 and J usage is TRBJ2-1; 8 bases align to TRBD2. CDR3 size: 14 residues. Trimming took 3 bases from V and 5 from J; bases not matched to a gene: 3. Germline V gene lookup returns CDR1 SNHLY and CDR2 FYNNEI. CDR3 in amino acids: CASSEAGGNNEQFF. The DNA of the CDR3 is TGTGCCAGCAGTGAGGCGGGAGGTAACAATGAGCAGTTCTTC.

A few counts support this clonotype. The CDR3 sequence is CASSEGGGFYEQYF. Here the CDR3 DNA reads TGTGCCAGCAGTGAAGGAGGGGGCTTCTACGAGCAGTACTTC. The J gene is TRBJ2-5, the V gene TRBV6-1; 7 nucleotides agree with TRBD1. The end of the DNA aligns better with TRBJ2-7, so the J call may be wrong. The germline gives CDR1 MNHNS, CDR2 SASEGT. The CDR3 has 14 amino acids.

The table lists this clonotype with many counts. The CDR3 protein is CASSITWVQYF. CDR3 sequence (DNA): TGTGCCAGCAGCATAACCTGGGTCCAGTACTTC. The V gene is TRBV7-9, the J gene TRBJ2-7; D is undetermined. Germline V lookup: CDR1 SEHNR, CDR2 FQNEAQ (reference sequence). The CDR3 totals 11 residues. V lost 5 bases to trimming and J lost 10 bases, with 12 bases between them.

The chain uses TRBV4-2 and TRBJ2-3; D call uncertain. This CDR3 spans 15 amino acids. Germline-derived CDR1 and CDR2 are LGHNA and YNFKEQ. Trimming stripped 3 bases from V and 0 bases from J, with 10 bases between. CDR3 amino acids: CASSQRDWSTDTQYF. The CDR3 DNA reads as TGTGCCAGCAGCCAGCGCGACTGGAGCACAGATACGCAGTATTTT.

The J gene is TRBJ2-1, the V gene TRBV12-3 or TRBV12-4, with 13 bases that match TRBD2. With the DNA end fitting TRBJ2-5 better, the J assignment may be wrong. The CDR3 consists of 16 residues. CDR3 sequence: CASSLELAGGKETQYF. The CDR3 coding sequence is TGTGCCAGCAGTTTAGAACTAGCGGGGGGGAAAGAGACCCAGTACTTC.